This T cell receptor beta chain was documented in a study of Ad26.COV2.S vaccination and SARS-CoV-2 variants. Losses at the gene ends were 1 base for V and 6 bases for J; bases not matched to a gene: 9. Germline lookup yields CDR1 SGHTS and CDR2 YDEGEE. The CDR3 runs 16 residues. Study-wide points: People given the vaccine had a wider spike-specific TCR breadth than placebo recipients did. Comparability of non-spike TCR breadth was observed across vaccine and placebo recipients. Total T cell responses, in the TCR breadth and depth analyses, may have been underestimated.

As for treatment: some 19 received Ad26.COV2.S at low or high dose, single or two shots; 5 received placebo; per-sample allocation not given. Samples analyzed were those drawn on day 63 after the first vaccine or placebo injection. Ad26 vector vaccine expressed Wuhan-strain SARS-CoV-2 spike. The table came from immunoSEQ multiplex PCR; TCRdb's copy has only in-frame clones and leaves some out. The table shows about 400,000 clones, with around 89% occurring only once. Note on this clone: What it recognizes is unknown.

V gene TRBV5-8 combines with J gene TRBJ2-1; TRBD2 aligns across 8 bases. This clonotype was sampled from a person aged 18-60 years who received the Ad26.COV2.S COVID-19 vaccine or a placebo. This specimen consisted of peripheral blood, obtained in a trial of Ad26.COV2.S vaccine versus placebo. This chain's CDR3 is CASSLRAHRGGNEQFF. CDR3 nucleotide sequence: TGTGCCAGCAGCTTGAGGGCACATCGGGGGGGCAATGAGCAGTTCTTC.